This T cell receptor (beta chain) originates from a study of read filtering for tumor transcriptome and immune sequencing. Study as a whole: The cohort had over 16 men and over twelve women aged roughly 40 to 90, mean about 72 years. R-ISS stage counts were eight or nine for I, 16 for II, about seven for III. Study-wide findings and caveats: IR-seq and RNA-seq agreed better without single-read clonotypes. Sorted CD138-negative bone marrow cells were not purified T cells.

From about 400 ng of RNA, a library with molecular barcoded alpha/delta and beta/gamma adaptors was made. MiXCR was run by TCRdb on the reads, yielding one entry per CDR3 protein. The table lists around 40,000 distinct CDR3 sequences, roughly an eighth of them singletons. This clonotype has ten or more counts. As yet, its antigen is unknown. Trimming left V 6 bases short and J 0 bases short, with 8 bases between. Germline V gene sequence: CDR1 SGHRS, CDR2 YFSETQ. The CDR3 is made up of 13 amino acids. Sequenced input: a population of CD138-negative cells sorted from bone marrow. The source is a donor at least 40 years old with multiple myeloma. The chain has TRBV5-1 and TRBJ2-3; D unresolved. The CDR3 DNA reads as TGCGCCAGCAATCTAGAGAGCACAGATACGCAGTATTTT. It specifies CASNLESTDTQYF.